This record looks at one T cell receptor (beta chain) sequence and its context. These data originate in a study of CD8 T cells in Susac syndrome. Looked up from germline, CDR1 is GTSNPN and CDR2 is SVGIG (reference sequence). The CDR3 is 13 amino acids. Unmatched junction bases numbered 5, after V lost 8 bases and J lost 5 bases. Reverse transcription of roughly 0.5 to 1 ug RNA was carried out with random hexamers. Amplification of TCR beta CDR3 across 54 Vbeta and 13 Jbeta was performed with immunoSEQ multiplex PCR. TCRdb fed the immunoSEQ multiplex PCR reads into MiXCR, producing one record per CDR3 protein. The table includes about 300,000 distinct CDR3 sequences, around 91% detected once. TEMRA cells were enriched by FACS, while CD8+ and CD4+ T cells were obtained through a negative isolation that was performed magnetically.

The rearrangement uses TRBV30 and TRBJ2-1, with 11 bases that match TRBD2. The receptor was isolated from a human donor with multiple sclerosis. What was sequenced was CD8+ T cells from PBMCs. The CDR3 DNA sequence: TGTGCCAGAACTAGCGGGAGAGACAATGAGCAGTTCTTC. Its protein is CARTSGRDNEQFF.